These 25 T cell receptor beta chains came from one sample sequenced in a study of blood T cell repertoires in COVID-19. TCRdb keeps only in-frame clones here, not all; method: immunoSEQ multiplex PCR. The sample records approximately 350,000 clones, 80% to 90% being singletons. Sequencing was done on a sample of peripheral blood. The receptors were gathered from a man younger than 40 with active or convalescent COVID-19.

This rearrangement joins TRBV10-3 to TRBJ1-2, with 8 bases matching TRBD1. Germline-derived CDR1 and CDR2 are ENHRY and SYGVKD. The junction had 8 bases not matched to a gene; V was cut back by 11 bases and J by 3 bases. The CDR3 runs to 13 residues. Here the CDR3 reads CASDRGPDYGYTF. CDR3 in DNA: TGTGCCTCCGACAGGGGACCAGACTATGGCTACACCTTC.

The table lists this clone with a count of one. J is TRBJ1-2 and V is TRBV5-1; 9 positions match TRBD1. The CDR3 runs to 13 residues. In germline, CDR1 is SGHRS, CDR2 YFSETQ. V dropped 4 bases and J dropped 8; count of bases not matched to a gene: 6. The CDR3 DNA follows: TGCGCCAGCAGCGAATGGACAGGGGACGGCTACACCTTC. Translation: CASSEWTGDGYTF.

The CDR3 coding sequence is TGTGCCAGCAGCTGGGGACAGGGGGTCTCCCCCGAGCAGTACTTC. Amino acids: CASSWGQGVSPEQYF. This chain uses TRBV7-9 with TRBJ2-7; 11 positions match TRBD1. V gave up 4 bases and J gave up 6 bases; unmatched junction bases: 8. The V gene's germline CDR1 is SEHNR and CDR2 FQNEAQ (reference sequence). The CDR3 consists of 15 residues. Full variable domain (missing parts from reference TRBV7-9 and TRBJ2-7): DTGVSQNPRHKITKRGQNVTFRCDPISEHNRLYWYRQTLGQGPEFLTYFQNEAQLEKSRLLSDRFSAERPKGSFSTLEIQRTEQGDSAMYLCASSWGQGVSPEQYFGPGTRLTVT.

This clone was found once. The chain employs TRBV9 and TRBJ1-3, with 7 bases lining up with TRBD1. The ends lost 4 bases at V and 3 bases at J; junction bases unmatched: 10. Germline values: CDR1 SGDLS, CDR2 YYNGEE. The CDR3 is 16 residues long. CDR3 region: CASSFNTGASGNTIYF. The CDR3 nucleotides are TGTGCCAGCAGCTTTAATACAGGGGCGAGTGGAAACACCATATATTTT.

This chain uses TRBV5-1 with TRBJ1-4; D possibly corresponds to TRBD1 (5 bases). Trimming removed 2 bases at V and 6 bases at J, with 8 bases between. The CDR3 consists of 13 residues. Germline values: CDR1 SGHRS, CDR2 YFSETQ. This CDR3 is CASSLQEHEKLFF. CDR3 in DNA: TGCGCCAGCAGCTTACAGGAGCATGAAAAACTGTTTTTT.

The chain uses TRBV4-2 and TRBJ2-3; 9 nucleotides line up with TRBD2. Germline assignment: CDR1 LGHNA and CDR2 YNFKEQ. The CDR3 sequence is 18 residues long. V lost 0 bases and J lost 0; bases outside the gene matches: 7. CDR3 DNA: TGTGCCAGCAGCCAAGAGAGGGCTAGCGGGACTAGCACAGATACGCAGTATTTT. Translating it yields CASSQERASGTSTDTQYF.

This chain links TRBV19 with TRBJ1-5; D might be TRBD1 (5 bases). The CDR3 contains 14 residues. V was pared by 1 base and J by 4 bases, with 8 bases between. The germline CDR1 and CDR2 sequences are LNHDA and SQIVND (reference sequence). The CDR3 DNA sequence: TGTGCCAGTAGTATAGCGGCAGGGAATCAGCCCCAGCATTTT. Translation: CASSIAAGNQPQHF.

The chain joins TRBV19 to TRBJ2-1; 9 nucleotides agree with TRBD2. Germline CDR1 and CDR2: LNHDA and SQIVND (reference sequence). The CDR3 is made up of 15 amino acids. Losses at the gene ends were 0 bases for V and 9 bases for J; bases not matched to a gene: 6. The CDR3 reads CASSIDKPTSGEQFF. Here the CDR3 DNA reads TGTGCCAGTAGTATAGATAAACCGACTAGCGGTGAGCAGTTCTTC.

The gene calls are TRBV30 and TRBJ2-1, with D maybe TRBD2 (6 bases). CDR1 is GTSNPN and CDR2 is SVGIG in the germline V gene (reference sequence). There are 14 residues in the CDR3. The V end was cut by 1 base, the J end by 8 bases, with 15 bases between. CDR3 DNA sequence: TGTGCCTGGAGTGCGGACGGGTGGGGGGATGAGCAGTTCTTC. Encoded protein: CAWSADGWGDEQFF.

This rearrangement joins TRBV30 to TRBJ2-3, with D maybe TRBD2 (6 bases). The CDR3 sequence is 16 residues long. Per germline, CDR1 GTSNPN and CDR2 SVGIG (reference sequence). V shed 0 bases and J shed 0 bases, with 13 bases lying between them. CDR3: CAWSVKVGRSTDTQYF. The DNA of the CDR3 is TGTGCCTGGAGTGTAAAGGTGGGGAGGAGCACAGATACGCAGTATTTT.

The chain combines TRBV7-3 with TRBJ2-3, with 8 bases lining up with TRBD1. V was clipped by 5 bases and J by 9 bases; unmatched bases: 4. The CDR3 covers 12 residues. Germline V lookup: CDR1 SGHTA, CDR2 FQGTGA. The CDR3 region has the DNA TGTGCCAGCAGCGAAACAGGGGGGACGCAGTATTTT. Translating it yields CASSETGGTQYF.

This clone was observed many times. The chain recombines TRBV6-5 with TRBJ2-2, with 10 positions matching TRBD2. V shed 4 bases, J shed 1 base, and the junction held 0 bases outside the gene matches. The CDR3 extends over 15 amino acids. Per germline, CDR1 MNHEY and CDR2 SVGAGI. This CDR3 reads CASSWTSGNTGELFF. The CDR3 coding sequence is TGTGCCAGCAGTTGGACTAGCGGGAACACCGGGGAGCTGTTTTTT.

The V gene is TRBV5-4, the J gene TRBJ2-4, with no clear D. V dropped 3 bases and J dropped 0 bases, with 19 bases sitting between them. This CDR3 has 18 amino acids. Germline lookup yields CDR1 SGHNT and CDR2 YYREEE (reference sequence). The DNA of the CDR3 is TGTGCCAGCAGCTCAGACGACTCACGAACTCTAGCCAAAAACATTCAGTACTTC. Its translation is CASSSDDSRTLAKNIQYF.

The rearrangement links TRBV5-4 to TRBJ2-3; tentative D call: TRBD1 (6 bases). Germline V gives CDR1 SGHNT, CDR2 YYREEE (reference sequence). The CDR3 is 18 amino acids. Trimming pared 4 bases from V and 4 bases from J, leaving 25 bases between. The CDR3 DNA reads TGTGCCAGCAGCCAACTTTCGTCCTCCGGGACATTATCAGATACGCAGTATTTT. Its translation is CASSQLSSSGTLSDTQYF.

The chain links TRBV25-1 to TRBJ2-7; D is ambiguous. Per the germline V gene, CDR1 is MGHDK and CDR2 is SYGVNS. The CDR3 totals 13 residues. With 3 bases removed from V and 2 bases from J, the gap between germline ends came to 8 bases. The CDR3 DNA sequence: TGTGCCAGCAGTGAGGGCTCCACCTACGAGCAGTACTTC. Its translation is CASSEGSTYEQYF.

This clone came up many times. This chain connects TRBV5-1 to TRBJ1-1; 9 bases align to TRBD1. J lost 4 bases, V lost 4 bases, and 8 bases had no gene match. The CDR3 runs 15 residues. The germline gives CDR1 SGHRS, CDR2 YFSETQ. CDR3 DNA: TGCGCCAGCAGCCTACGGACAGGGGATGGCACTGAAGCTTTCTTT. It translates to CASSLRTGDGTEAFF.

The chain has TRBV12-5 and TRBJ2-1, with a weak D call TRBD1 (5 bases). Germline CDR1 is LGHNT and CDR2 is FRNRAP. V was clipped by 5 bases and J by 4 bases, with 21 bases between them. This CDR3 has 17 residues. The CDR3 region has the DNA TGTGCTAGTGGTGATCCTCAGGGAATTGGGCCTTACAATGAGCAGTTCTTC. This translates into CASGDPQGIGPYNEQFF.

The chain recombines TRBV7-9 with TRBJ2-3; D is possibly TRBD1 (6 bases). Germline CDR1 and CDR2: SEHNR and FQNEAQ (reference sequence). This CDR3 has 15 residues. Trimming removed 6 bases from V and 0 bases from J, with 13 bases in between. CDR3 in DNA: TGTGCCAGCAGGCGTGGGACACTTAGCACAGATACGCAGTATTTT. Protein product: CASRRGTLSTDTQYF.

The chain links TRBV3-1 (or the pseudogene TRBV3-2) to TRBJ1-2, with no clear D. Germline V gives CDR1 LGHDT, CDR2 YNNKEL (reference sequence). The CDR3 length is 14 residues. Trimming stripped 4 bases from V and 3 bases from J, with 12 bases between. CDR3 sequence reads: CASSPPGGYYGYTF. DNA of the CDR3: TGTGCCAGCAGCCCTCCCGGTGGTTACTATGGCTACACCTTC.

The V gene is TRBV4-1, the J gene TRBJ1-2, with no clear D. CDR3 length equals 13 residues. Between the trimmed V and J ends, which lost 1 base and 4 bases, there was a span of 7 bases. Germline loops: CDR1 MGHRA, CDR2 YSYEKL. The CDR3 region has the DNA TGCGCCAGCAGCCAAGTGTCGTTCTATGGCTACACCTTC. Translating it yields CASSQVSFYGYTF.

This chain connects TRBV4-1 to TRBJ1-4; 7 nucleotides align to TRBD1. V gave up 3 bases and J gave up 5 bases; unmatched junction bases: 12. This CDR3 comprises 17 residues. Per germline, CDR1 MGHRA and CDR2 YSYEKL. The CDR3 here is CASSHLTGVRENEKLFF. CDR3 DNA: TGCGCCAGCAGCCATCTAACAGGGGTGAGAGAAAATGAAAAACTGTTTTTT.

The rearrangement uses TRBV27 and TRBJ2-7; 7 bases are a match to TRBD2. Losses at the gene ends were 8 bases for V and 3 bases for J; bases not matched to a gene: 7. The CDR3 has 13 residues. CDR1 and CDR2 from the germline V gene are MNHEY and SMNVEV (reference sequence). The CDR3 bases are TGTGCCAGCGCACTGGGGAGGGGCTACGAGCAGTACTTC. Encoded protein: CASALGRGYEQYF.

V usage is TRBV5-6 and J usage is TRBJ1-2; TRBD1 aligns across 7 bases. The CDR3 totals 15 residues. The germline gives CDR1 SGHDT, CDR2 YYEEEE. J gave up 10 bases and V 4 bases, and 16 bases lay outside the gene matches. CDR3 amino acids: CASSLDQAATGTYTF. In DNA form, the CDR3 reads TGTGCCAGCAGCCTTGATCAGGCTGCGACAGGGACCTACACCTTC.

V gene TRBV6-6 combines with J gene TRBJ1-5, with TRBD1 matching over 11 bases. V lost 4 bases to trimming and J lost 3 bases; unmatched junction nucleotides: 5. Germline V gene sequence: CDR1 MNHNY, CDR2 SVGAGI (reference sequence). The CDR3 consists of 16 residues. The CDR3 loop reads CASSSGQGASNQPQHF. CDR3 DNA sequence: TGTGCCAGCAGTTCCGGACAGGGGGCTTCCAATCAGCCCCAGCATTTT.

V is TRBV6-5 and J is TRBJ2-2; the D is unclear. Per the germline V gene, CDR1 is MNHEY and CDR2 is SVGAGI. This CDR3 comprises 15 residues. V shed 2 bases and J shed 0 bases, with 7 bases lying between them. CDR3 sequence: CASSYPPPNTGELFF. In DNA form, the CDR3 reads TGTGCCAGCAGTTACCCTCCCCCGAACACCGGGGAGCTGTTTTTT.